These T cell receptor beta chains were read from a single sample in a study of beta chain features in type 1 diabetes. Clones were sequenced by immunoSEQ multiplex PCR, and TCRdb holds only the in-frame ones, with some missing. The repertoire consists of 300,000 or so clones, with about a tenth occurring once and the leading ten covering about 1%. The sequencing sample was made of central memory CD4+ T cells from blood. These receptors came from a man aged 25-45 years with type 1 diabetes. CDR3s include the opening cysteine and the closing phenylalanine or tryptophan. The order of the fields is J gene, V gene, D gene, clone size, CDR3 DNA, CDR3 protein. The D gene is left open where the match is weak. A clone size is listed for some rows: how often the clone was seen (once, few, many), or a class if it is expanded.

j_gene: TRBJ1-2
v_gene: TRBV19
d_gene: .
abundance: .
CDR3nt: TGTGCCAGTACTCGGGACAACTATGGCTACACCTTC
CDR3aa: CASTRDNYGYTF

j_gene: TRBJ2-1
v_gene: TRBV5-4
d_gene: .
abundance: .
CDR3nt: TGTGCCAGCAGCTCCCTCCGGGACACGTCGAACAATGAGCAGTTCTTC
CDR3aa: CASSSLRDTSNNEQFF

j_gene: TRBJ1-1
v_gene: TRBV27
d_gene: .
abundance: .
CDR3nt: TGTGCCAGCAGTTTTTTCGAGAACACTGAAGCTTTCTTT
CDR3aa: CASSFFENTEAFF

j_gene: TRBJ2-5
v_gene: TRBV5-8
d_gene: .
abundance: .
CDR3nt: TGTGCCAGCAGCGCAGTCCCGAAGGGGACCCAGTACTTC
CDR3aa: CASSAVPKGTQYF

j_gene: TRBJ2-3
v_gene: TRBV2
d_gene: .
abundance: .
CDR3nt: TGTGCCAGCGCAGGGGCTGTTAGCACAGATACGCAGTATTTT
CDR3aa: CASAGAVSTDTQYF

j_gene: TRBJ1-6
v_gene: TRBV30
d_gene: .
abundance: .
CDR3nt: TGTGCCTGGACGGGGGCCGATAATTCACCCCTCCACTTT
CDR3aa: CAWTGADNSPLHF

j_gene: TRBJ1-1
v_gene: TRBV19
d_gene: .
abundance: .
CDR3nt: TGTGCCAGTAGATATTCGTTCTACACTGAAGCTTTCTTT
CDR3aa: CASRYSFYTEAFF

j_gene: TRBJ2-6
v_gene: TRBV6-5
d_gene: .
abundance: many
CDR3nt: TGTGCCAGCACTCTAGAGGCTGGGGCCAACGTCCTGACTTTC
CDR3aa: CASTLEAGANVLTF

j_gene: TRBJ1-4
v_gene: TRBV10-3
d_gene: .
abundance: few
CDR3nt: TGTGCCATCAGTGAGGAGCATAATGAAAAACTGTTTTTT
CDR3aa: CAISEEHNEKLFF

j_gene: TRBJ2-7
v_gene: TRBV18
d_gene: .
abundance: few
CDR3nt: TGTGCCAGCTCACCCTCCGGCCAGGTGGGCTACGAGCAGTACTTC
CDR3aa: CASSPSGQVGYEQYF

j_gene: TRBJ1-4
v_gene: TRBV11-2
d_gene: .
abundance: few
CDR3nt: TGTGCCAGCAGCCAACGTAGGGCCACACGGGGGGAAAAACTGTTTTTT
CDR3aa: CASSQRRATRGEKLFF

j_gene: TRBJ1-2
v_gene: TRBV19
d_gene: TRBD1
abundance: few
CDR3nt: TGTGCCAGCCTGGACAGGACTAACTATGGCTACACCTTC
CDR3aa: CASLDRTNYGYTF

j_gene: TRBJ1-1
v_gene: TRBV29-1
d_gene: .
abundance: many
CDR3nt: TGCAGCGTGGGGGGGATTACCTGGGACACTGAAGCTTTCTTT
CDR3aa: CSVGGITWDTEAFF

j_gene: TRBJ2-1
v_gene: TRBV30
d_gene: .
abundance: .
CDR3nt: TGTGCCTGGAGTAAAGGGGGAAACAATGAGCAGTTCTTC
CDR3aa: CAWSKGGNNEQFF

j_gene: TRBJ2-3
v_gene: TRBV7-9
d_gene: .
abundance: few
CDR3nt: TGTGCCAGCAGTTTCAGTGGGGGGGCCCCAGATACGCAGTATTTT
CDR3aa: CASSFSGGAPDTQYF

j_gene: TRBJ1-5
v_gene: TRBV6-5
d_gene: .
abundance: few
CDR3nt: TGTGCCAGCAGTTACTCGGGTAGCAATCAGCCCCAGCATTTT
CDR3aa: CASSYSGSNQPQHF

j_gene: TRBJ2-1
v_gene: TRBV2
d_gene: TRBD2
abundance: .
CDR3nt: TGTGCCAGCAGTGAAGGACTAGCGGGAGCTTACAATGAGCAGTTCTTC
CDR3aa: CASSEGLAGAYNEQFF

j_gene: TRBJ2-5
v_gene: TRBV5-1
d_gene: TRBD2
abundance: many
CDR3nt: TGCGCCAGCAGCCCCAGCGGGAACCAAGAGACCCAGTACTTC
CDR3aa: CASSPSGNQETQYF

j_gene: TRBJ2-3
v_gene: TRBV9
d_gene: .
abundance: many
CDR3nt: TGTGCCAGCAGCGTAGGACCGGAGGGGGATACGCAGTATTTT
CDR3aa: CASSVGPEGDTQYF

j_gene: TRBJ1-2
v_gene: TRBV15
d_gene: TRBD1
abundance: few
CDR3nt: TGTGCCACAAAAGCGGGACAGGGTATTAACTATGGCTACACCTTC
CDR3aa: CATKAGQGINYGYTF

j_gene: TRBJ2-7
v_gene: TRBV27
d_gene: .
abundance: few
CDR3nt: .
CDR3aa: CASSSSTGLGVEQYF

j_gene: TRBJ1-5
v_gene: TRBV10-3
d_gene: TRBD1
abundance: .
CDR3nt: TGCGCCAGCGGTCGGCCAGGGGGCCTTCGGGAACAGCCCCAGCATTTT
CDR3aa: CASGRPGGLREQPQHF

j_gene: TRBJ2-6
v_gene: TRBV11-2
d_gene: .
abundance: few
CDR3nt: TGTGCCAGCAGCTTAAGCCGGAACTCTGGGGCCAACGTCCTGACTTTC
CDR3aa: CASSLSRNSGANVLTF

j_gene: TRBJ1-6
v_gene: TRBV4-3
d_gene: .
abundance: few
CDR3nt: TGCGCCAGCAGTTCTGAGGCCGGCTCAGCCGGTTCACCCCTCCACTTT
CDR3aa: CASSSEAGSAGSPLHF

j_gene: TRBJ1-4
v_gene: TRBV2
d_gene: TRBD1
abundance: .
CDR3nt: TGTGCCAGCAGTTACGACAGGGAGGCGCGAAAACTGTTTTTT
CDR3aa: CASSYDREARKLFF

j_gene: TRBJ2-1
v_gene: TRBV7-7
d_gene: TRBD1
abundance: once
CDR3nt: TGTGCTAGCAGCTCCTCGACAGGGGGCAATGAGCAGTTCTTC
CDR3aa: CASSSSTGGNEQFF

j_gene: TRBJ1-1
v_gene: TRBV7-2
d_gene: .
abundance: few
CDR3nt: TGTGCCAGCAGCTTAGACGGGGGATGGCGTGTTACGGCTTTCTTT
CDR3aa: CASSLDGGWRVTAFF

j_gene: TRBJ1-2
v_gene: TRBV5-1
d_gene: .
abundance: .
CDR3nt: TGCGCCAGCAGCTCTACAGGATCTGTCTATGGCTACACCTTC
CDR3aa: CASSSTGSVYGYTF

j_gene: TRBJ2-5
v_gene: TRBV7-8
d_gene: TRBD2
abundance: few
CDR3nt: TGTGCCAGCAGCCTTCGGACTAGCGGGGGAGATCCCGAGGAGACCCAGTACTTC
CDR3aa: CASSLRTSGGDPEETQYF